Listed here is a single TCR beta chain. The target antigen is unknown. The data were taken from a study of CD8+ T cells in alopecia areata. General observations from the study: Numerous expanded lesional clones remained in scalp and blood during tofacitinib. Among the 100 top clones, expanded CD8+ clones, like scalp clonality, were significantly decreased by tofacitinib. For lesional scalp, especially alopecia totalis/universalis, clonality was higher than in normal scalp.

Sequencing templates came from extracted RNA that was reverse transcribed into cDNA. Generated by immunoSEQ multiplex PCR, the TCRdb table keeps only in-frame clones and is missing some. Of 190,000 or so clones detected, roughly 61% appear once; the ten largest clones hold about 12%. The CDR3 totals 17 residues. Germline loops: CDR1 GTSNPN, CDR2 SVGIG (reference sequence). V shed 1 base and J shed 1 base, with 18 bases lying between them. Treatment denoted: oral pan-JAK inhibitor, 5-10 mg twice daily. Sorted out of PBMCs were CD4+ T cells and CD8+ T cells. This chain uses TRBV30 with TRBJ2-3, with D maybe TRBD1 (6 bases). Sequenced here: CD8+ T cells sorted from blood, sampled at week 24, from a patient treated with tofacitinib. The receptor's source is a human donor with alopecia areata. The CDR3 loop reads CAWSGGPVGAGTDTQYF. CDR3 nucleotides: TGTGCCTGGAGTGGAGGCCCCGTGGGGGCGGGCACAGATACGCAGTATTTT.